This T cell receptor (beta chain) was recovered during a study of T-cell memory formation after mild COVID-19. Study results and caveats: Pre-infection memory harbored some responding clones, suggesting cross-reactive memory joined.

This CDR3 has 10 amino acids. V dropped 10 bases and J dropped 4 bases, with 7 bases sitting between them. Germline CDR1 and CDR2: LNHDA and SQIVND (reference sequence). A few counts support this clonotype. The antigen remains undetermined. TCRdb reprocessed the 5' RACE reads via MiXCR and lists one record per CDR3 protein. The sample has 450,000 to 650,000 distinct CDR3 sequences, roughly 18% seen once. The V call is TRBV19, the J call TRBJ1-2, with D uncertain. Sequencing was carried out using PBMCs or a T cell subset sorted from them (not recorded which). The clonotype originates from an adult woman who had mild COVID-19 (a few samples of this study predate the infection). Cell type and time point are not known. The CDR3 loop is CATRGYGYTF. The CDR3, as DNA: TGTGCCACCCGGGGCTATGGCTACACCTTC.